Each of the 27 T cell receptor beta chains below was sequenced from the same sample in a study of radiation and T cells in renal cell carcinoma. Described time point: blood 4 weeks post-SBRT, at nephrectomy. This sample's treatment: 15 Gy SBRT to primary tumor, nephrectomy 4 weeks later. Libraries were prepared by immunoSEQ multiplex PCR; TCRdb keeps only in-frame clonotypes and omits some of them. Among about 76,000 clones, 70% to 90% were seen once, and the ten largest hold more than 5.5%. The material sequenced was blood, taken from a patient whose treatment included radiotherapy and nephrectomy. Receptor source: a woman between 65 and 79 years old with renal cell carcinoma.

The table lists this clone with a count of one. CDR3 residues: CASSPTGSAYGYTF. In DNA form, the CDR3 reads TGTGCCAGTAGTCCGACAGGGAGCGCCTATGGCTACACCTTC. The rearrangement joins TRBV19 to TRBJ1-2, with 7 bases lining up with TRBD1. Per germline, CDR1 LNHDA and CDR2 SQIVND (reference sequence). This CDR3 has 14 amino acids. V shed 5 bases, J shed 4 bases, and the junction held 7 bases outside the gene matches.

J is TRBJ1-4 and V is TRBV5-1, with 7 bases that match TRBD1. Germline CDR1 SGHRS, CDR2 YFSETQ. J gave up 7 bases and V 6 bases, and 9 bases lay outside the gene matches. This CDR3 is 14 amino acids long. The CDR3 nucleotides read TGCGCCAGCACCTTAGGGGGCCCGGGTGAAAAACTGTTTTTT. It codes for CASTLGGPGEKLFF.

This chain connects TRBV19 to TRBJ2-1; D is possibly TRBD1 (5 bases). Trimming removed 4 bases at V and 4 bases at J, with 8 bases between. Germline CDR1 reads LNHDA; CDR2 reads SQIVND (reference sequence). This CDR3 region has 13 residues. The CDR3 sequence: CASSTRQYNEQFF. The DNA of the CDR3 is TGTGCCAGTAGTACTCGACAGTACAATGAGCAGTTCTTC.

This chain links TRBV5-1 with TRBJ2-7; D is unresolved. The CDR3 extends over 14 amino acids. Deletions cut 3 bases from V and 0 bases from J, with 10 bases between. CDR1 SGHRS and CDR2 YFSETQ come from the germline V gene. The CDR3 region is CASSYTGSSYEQYF. The CDR3 nucleotides are TGCGCCAGCAGCTACACGGGTAGCTCCTACGAGCAGTACTTC.

V and J are TRBV6-1 and TRBJ2-7; tentatively, D is TRBD1 (6 bases). V lost 2 bases to trimming and J lost 4 bases, with 12 bases between them. CDR1 and CDR2 (germline): MNHNS, SASEGT. The CDR3 spans 14 residues. The DNA of the CDR3 is TGTGCCAGCAGTGAAAGGGGGTTCCCTTACGAGCAGTACTTC. The encoded protein is CASSERGFPYEQYF.

This chain joins TRBV28 and TRBJ1-2; D not resolved. Per the germline V gene, CDR1 is MDHEN and CDR2 is SYDVKM. The V gene lost 4 bases and the J gene lost 4 bases, with 10 bases spanning the gap. CDR3 length equals 13 residues. This chain's CDR3 is CASSWLRAYGYTF. The DNA for the CDR3 is TGTGCCAGCAGTTGGTTGAGGGCCTATGGCTACACCTTC.

The chain joins TRBV30 to TRBJ2-2; 7 bases align to TRBD2. Germline values: CDR1 GTSNPN, CDR2 SVGIG (reference sequence). The CDR3 has 14 residues. J was trimmed by 5 bases and V by 4 bases; bases with no gene match: 7. This CDR3 reads CAWNRASGTGELFF. Here the CDR3 DNA reads TGTGCCTGGAACCGGGCTAGCGGTACCGGGGAGCTGTTTTTT.

The CDR3 loop is CASSSWDRGDNEQFF. DNA for the CDR3: TGTGCCAGCAGTTCTTGGGACAGGGGGGACAATGAGCAGTTCTTC. V gene TRBV6-5 combines with J gene TRBJ2-1; 11 bases are a match to TRBD1. Germline lookup yields CDR1 MNHEY and CDR2 SVGAGI. J gave up 5 bases and V 4 bases, and 4 bases lay outside the gene matches. The CDR3 totals 15 residues.

The CDR3: CAISEVQGYGYTF. CDR3 nucleotide sequence: TGTGCCATCAGTGAGGTTCAGGGCTATGGCTACACCTTC. The chain carries TRBV10-3 and TRBJ1-2, with D possibly TRBD1 on 5 matching bases. V gave up 2 bases and J gave up 4 bases, with 8 bases separating them. The CDR3 is 13 amino acids. Germline assignment: CDR1 ENHRY and CDR2 SYGVKD.

J is TRBJ2-5 and V is TRBV5-1; D possibly corresponds to TRBD1 (6 bases). Between the trimmed V and J ends, which lost 3 bases and 2 bases, there was a span of 8 bases. This CDR3 is 13 amino acids long. The V gene's germline CDR1 is SGHRS and CDR2 YFSETQ. CDR3 sequence (DNA): TGCGCCAGCAGCTATGGACAGCAAGAGACCCAGTACTTC. Encoded protein: CASSYGQQETQYF.

J is TRBJ1-1 and V is TRBV7-9; 9 bases match TRBD1. This CDR3 spans 16 amino acids. The germline V gene encodes CDR1 SEHNR and CDR2 FQNEAQ (reference sequence). V lost 6 bases and J lost 6; bases outside the gene matches: 14. The CDR3 reads CASSRGTDRGVSEAFF. The DNA for the CDR3 is TGTGCCAGCAGTAGAGGAACGGACAGGGGAGTTTCTGAAGCTTTCTTT.

V gene TRBV10-3 combines with J gene TRBJ2-7, with 8 positions matching TRBD1. The V gene's germline CDR1 is ENHRY and CDR2 SYGVKD. V lost 7 bases to trimming and J lost 5 bases; unmatched junction nucleotides: 10. The CDR3 totals 14 residues. The DNA of the CDR3 is TGTGCCATCACCGCTCCGGACAGGGAGGACGAGCAGTACTTC. As protein: CAITAPDREDEQYF.

The gene calls are TRBV27 and TRBJ2-5; the D gene is possibly TRBD1 (5 bases). The ends were cut back, 6 bases at V and 5 bases at J, with 19 bases in the middle. The CDR3 spans 15 residues. Germline lookup yields CDR1 MNHEY and CDR2 SMNVEV (reference sequence). The chain's CDR3 is CASSSWAGLRETQYF. The DNA of the CDR3 is TGTGCCAGCAGCTCGTGGGCAGGGCTTAGGGAGACCCAGTACTTC.

The rearrangement joins TRBV30 to TRBJ2-3; either TRBD1 or TRBD2 may fit D (5 bases each). There are 15 residues in the CDR3. V shed 0 bases and J shed 6 bases, with 16 bases lying between them. Germline lookup yields CDR1 GTSNPN and CDR2 SVGIG (reference sequence). CDR3 DNA: TGTGCCTGGAGTGTAGAGGGGAAATCGTCGGATACGCAGTATTTT. Protein sequence: CAWSVEGKSSDTQYF.

The chain has TRBV7-2 and TRBJ2-3, with TRBD2 matching 9 bases. The CDR3 has 18 residues. Germline V gene sequence: CDR1 SGHTA, CDR2 FQGNSA. V trimming: 1 base; J trimming: 1 base; junction bases outside the gene matches: 9. The CDR3 loop is CASSLGPRGGAGTDTQYF. CDR3 coding DNA: TGTGCCAGCAGCTTAGGGCCTCGCGGGGGGGCTGGCACAGATACGCAGTATTTT.

V and J are TRBV19 and TRBJ1-6; D is unclear. Germline CDR1 and CDR2: LNHDA and SQIVND (reference sequence). V was clipped by 4 bases and J by 7 bases, with 8 bases between them. The CDR3 extends over 13 amino acids. This CDR3 is CASSNKRNSPLHF. The CDR3 DNA reads as TGTGCCAGTAGTAACAAAAGGAATTCACCCCTCCACTTT.

In its sample, this clone was seen once. The gene calls are TRBV27 and TRBJ1-1, with 12 positions matching TRBD1. There are 21 residues in the CDR3. V was pared by 5 bases and J by 5 bases, with 24 bases of the junction left unmatched. Germline lookup yields CDR1 MNHEY and CDR2 SMNVEV (reference sequence). The CDR3 sequence is CASSLKTPGQGALGLRTEAFF. For the CDR3, the DNA is TGTGCCAGCAGTCTCAAAACACCGGGACAGGGGGCGTTGGGGCTCAGAACTGAAGCTTTCTTT.

The rearrangement links TRBV11-2 to TRBJ2-1, with 10 bases identical to TRBD2. Trimming at V came to 5 bases and at J to 10 bases, leaving 5 bases not matched to a gene. The germline gives CDR1 SGHAT, CDR2 FQNNGV. The CDR3 consists of 13 residues. CDR3 protein: CASSPSTSGEQFF. CDR3 bases: TGTGCCAGCAGCCCCTCGACTAGCGGGGAGCAGTTCTTC.

The chain has TRBV5-4 and TRBJ1-2; D remains unclear. The germline V gene has CDR1 SGHNT and CDR2 YYREEE (reference sequence). V lost 3 bases and J lost 7, with 10 bases in between. This CDR3 spans 12 amino acids. CDR3 sequence reads: CASSSTRSGYTF. CDR3 coding DNA: TGTGCCAGCAGCTCCACGAGAAGTGGCTACACCTTC.

V usage is TRBV30 and J usage is TRBJ2-1, with 9 bases lining up with TRBD1. J gave up 4 bases and V 5 bases, and 6 bases lay outside the gene matches. CDR3 length: 14 amino acids. Germline V gene sequence: CDR1 GTSNPN, CDR2 SVGIG (reference sequence). The CDR3 region has the DNA TGTGCCTGGCATGGGGGGACAGGGTACAATGAGCAGTTCTTC. Translation gives CAWHGGTGYNEQFF. The whole variable domain, remainder taken from reference TRBV30 and TRBJ2-1, is SQTIHQWPATLVQPVGSPLSLECTVEGTSNPNLYWYRQAAGRGLQLLFYSVGIGQISSEVPQNLSASRPQDRQFILSSKKLLLSDSGFYLCAWHGGTGYNEQFFGPGTRLTVL.

The genes are TRBV11-3 and TRBJ2-1, with 7 bases identical to TRBD2. Germline CDR1 and CDR2: SGHNT and YENEEA. V dropped 1 base and J dropped 4; count of bases not matched to a gene: 7. The CDR3 is 16 amino acids. CDR3 DNA: TGTGCCAGCAGCTTAGTGTCGGGGGGATTTTACAATGAGCAGTTCTTC. As protein: CASSLVSGGFYNEQFF.

The rearrangement links TRBV7-2 to TRBJ2-1, with 8 bases matching TRBD2. The CDR3 has 17 amino acids. V dropped 4 bases and J dropped 6; count of bases not matched to a gene: 14. Germline CDR1 reads SGHTA; CDR2 reads FQGNSA. CDR3 protein: CASSSASTGLGLNEQFF. The CDR3 DNA reads TGTGCCAGCAGCTCAGCCTCGACGGGACTAGGTCTCAATGAGCAGTTCTTC.

This rearrangement joins TRBV7-9 to TRBJ2-1; 12 nucleotides agree with TRBD2. The ends lost 5 bases at V and 9 bases at J; junction bases unmatched: 8. There are 15 residues in the CDR3. The V gene's germline CDR1 is SEHNR and CDR2 FQNEAQ (reference sequence). The CDR3 sequence is CASSPLAGGLGEQFF. In DNA, the CDR3 is TGTGCCAGCAGCCCTCTAGCGGGGGGGCTTGGTGAGCAGTTCTTC.

The chain carries TRBV28 and TRBJ1-3; a weak D match, TRBD1 (5 bases). The CDR3 consists of 17 residues. Germline values: CDR1 MDHEN, CDR2 SYDVKM. V was trimmed by 5 bases and J by 4 bases, leaving 21 bases between them. The CDR3 nucleotides are TGTGCCAGCAGTACCCCGGGGAAACAGGACCACGGAAACACCATATATTTT. The encoded protein is CASSTPGKQDHGNTIYF. The complete variable domain, with remaining parts taken from reference TRBV28 and TRBJ1-3, reads DVKVTQSSRYLVKRTGEKVFLECVQDMDHENMFWYRQDPGLGLRLIYFSYDVKMKEKGDIPEGYSVSREKKERFSLILESASTNQTSMYLCASSTPGKQDHGNTIYFGEGSWLTVV.

The chain has TRBV7-9 and TRBJ2-5, with a possible D match to TRBD2 (5 bases). V shed 5 bases and J shed 2 bases, with 15 bases lying between them. CDR3 length: 15 amino acids. Looked up from germline, CDR1 is SEHNR and CDR2 is FQNEAQ (reference sequence). The CDR3 region is CASSVVGEQQETQYF. In nucleotides, the CDR3 is TGTGCCAGCAGCGTGGTCGGGGAGCAACAAGAGACCCAGTACTTC.

J is TRBJ1-2 and V is TRBV2; TRBD1 is a possible D gene (5 bases). Germline V gives CDR1 SNHLY, CDR2 FYNNEI. Between the trimmed V and J ends, which lost 3 bases and 4 bases, there was a span of 9 bases. The CDR3 sequence is 13 residues long. CDR3 amino acids: CASSEGDAYGYTF. CDR3 DNA: TGTGCCAGCAGTGAGGGGGACGCCTATGGCTACACCTTC.

The chain uses TRBV6-6 and TRBJ2-3, with TRBD2 matching over 10 bases. Germline assignment: CDR1 MNHNY and CDR2 SVGAGI (reference sequence). Trimming cost V 6 bases and J 1 base; bases outside gene matches: 7. CDR3 size: 16 residues. CDR3 in DNA: TGTGCCAGCAGCCCCGGGACTAGCGCCGGCACAGATACGCAGTATTTT. It yields the protein CASSPGTSAGTDTQYF.